This T cell receptor beta chain originates from a study of CD8 T cells in Susac syndrome. Reverse transcription of about 0.45 to 1 ug RNA was performed with random hexamers. TCRdb re-called the immunoSEQ multiplex PCR reads with MiXCR, one entry per CDR3 protein. The table lists around 190,000 distinct CDR3 sequences, about 94% of them singletons. This clonotype was counted once. CD8+ and CD4+ T cells from blood underwent TCR beta sequencing. Healthy donors were controls matched for age and sex. The V segment lost 6 bases and the J segment 4 bases; nucleotides outside the gene matches: 9. CDR1 is MNHEY and CDR2 is SVGEGT in the germline V gene. CDR3 length equals 14 residues.

The V and J genes are TRBV6-2 or TRBV6-3 and TRBJ2-7, with 7 nucleotides matching TRBD2. Sequenced input: CD4+ T cells from PBMCs. The origin of this receptor is a human donor in good health. CDR3 residues: CASSGLVERYEQYF. The CDR3 DNA reads as TGTGCCAGCAGCGGACTAGTAGAGAGGTACGAGCAGTACTTC.